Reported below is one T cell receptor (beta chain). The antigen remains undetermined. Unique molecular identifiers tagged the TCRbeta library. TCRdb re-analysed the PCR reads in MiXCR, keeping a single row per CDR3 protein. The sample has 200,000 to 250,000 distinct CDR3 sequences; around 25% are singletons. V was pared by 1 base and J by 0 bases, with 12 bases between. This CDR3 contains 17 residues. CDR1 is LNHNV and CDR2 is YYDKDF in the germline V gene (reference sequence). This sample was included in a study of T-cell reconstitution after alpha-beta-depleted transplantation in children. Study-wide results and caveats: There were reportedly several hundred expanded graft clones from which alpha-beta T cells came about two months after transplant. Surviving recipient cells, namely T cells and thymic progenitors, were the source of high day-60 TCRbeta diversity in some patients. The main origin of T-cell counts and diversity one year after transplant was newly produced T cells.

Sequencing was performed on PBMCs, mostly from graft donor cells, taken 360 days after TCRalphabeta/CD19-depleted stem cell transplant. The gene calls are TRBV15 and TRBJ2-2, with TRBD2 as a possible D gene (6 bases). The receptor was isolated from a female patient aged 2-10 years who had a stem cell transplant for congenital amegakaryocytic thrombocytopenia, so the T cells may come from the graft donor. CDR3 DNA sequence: TGTGCCACCAGCAGAGTCCGGGGGAGGCCGAACACCGGGGAGCTGTTTTTT. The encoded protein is CATSRVRGRPNTGELFF.